This paragraph reports one T cell receptor (beta chain). Original processing methods: ImmunoSEQ junction-only sequences lacked quality scores, so their filtering differed. TCRdb's table, derived via immunoSEQ multiplex PCR, lists solely in-frame clones and lacks some. V, J and clone size are those of that table, while D and trimming were read from the DNA. The sample contains millions of clones, more than 80% of which appear only once. This sample stems from a study of shared clonotypes between healthy human individuals. CDR3 length: 15 residues. The J segment lost 5 bases and the V segment lost 5 bases, leaving 10 bases of the junction unmatched. Germline assignment: CDR1 LNHDA and CDR2 SQIVND (reference sequence). Donors included only healthy HIV-negative adults lacking recent acute infections or vaccinations.

The source of this sequence is a man aged 18 to 29 in good health. Sequencing used naive CD4+ T cells sorted from blood. Subset described: CD45RA+ positively selected. The rearrangement joins TRBV19 to TRBJ1-2, with 8 bases identical to TRBD1. The CDR3 coding sequence is TGTGCCAGTAGTGCACCCCAGGGGGCCGGGTATGGCTACACCTTC. It codes for CASSAPQGAGYGYTF.